A selection of T cell receptor beta chains follows, all from one sample in a study of blood T cell repertoires in COVID-19. Sequencing used immunoSEQ multiplex PCR; TCRdb keeps in-frame clones, though not all of them. The sample yields roughly 110,000 clones, 84% seen once. Sequenced material: peripheral blood. Receptor source: a human donor in a cohort sampled during active COVID-19. Both conserved end residues are part of each CDR3. The D gene is left open where the match is weak. The listing skips clone size in some rows; elsewhere it reads once, few, many or a size class.

clone size	V gene	J gene	D gene	CDR3 protein	CDR3 DNA
.	TRBV4-1	TRBJ2-4	TRBD1	CASSQRDRAYPNIQYF	TGCGCCAGCAGCCAACGAGACAGGGCTTATCCAAACATTCAGTACTTC
.	TRBV7-3	TRBJ2-7	TRBD1	CASSPTGGHSYEQYF	TGTGCCAGCAGCCCGACAGGGGGTCACTCCTACGAGCAGTACTTC
.	TRBV19	TRBJ1-2	.	CASSTWGDYGYTF	TGTGCCAGTAGTACGTGGGGGGACTATGGCTACACCTTC
.	TRBV6-6	TRBJ2-1	TRBD2	CASSYGTSGHNEQFF	TGTGCCAGCAGTTACGGGACTAGCGGGCACAATGAGCAGTTCTTC
.	TRBV2	TRBJ2-1	.	CASRAGTLATNEQFF	TGTGCCAGCAGGGCCGGGACTCTAGCTACAAATGAGCAGTTCTTC
.	TRBV19	TRBJ2-1	.	CASSIKFQREQFF	TGTGCCAGTAGTATCAAGTTTCAGCGTGAGCAGTTCTTC
.	TRBV27	TRBJ2-1	TRBD1	CASSLARDRVHNEQFF	TGTGCCAGCAGTTTAGCCCGGGACAGGGTCCACAATGAGCAGTTCTTC
.	TRBV7-9	TRBJ2-1	.	CASSPQAEQFF	TGTGCCAGCAGCCCCCAAGCTGAGCAGTTCTTC
.	TRBV12-3/TRBV12-4	TRBJ1-1	.	CASRQLQNTEAFF	TGTGCCAGCAGACAGTTACAGAACACTGAAGCTTTCTTT
.	TRBV23-1	TRBJ1-5	.	CAIVPQHF	TGCGCCATCGTGCCCCAGCATTTT
.	TRBV12-3/TRBV12-4	TRBJ2-1	.	CASRRGPNNEQFF	TGTGCCAGCCGGCGGGGCCCTAACAATGAGCAGTTCTTC
once	TRBV5-1	TRBJ2-7	.	CASSLQQDYEQYF	TGCGCCAGCAGCTTACAACAGGACTACGAGCAGTACTTC
.	TRBV6-2/TRBV6-3	TRBJ1-3	.	CASSYRQPSSGNTIYF	TGTGCCAGCAGTTACCGACAGCCCTCTTCTGGAAACACCATATATTTT
few	TRBV6-6	TRBJ1-6	TRBD1	CASSFGQGNSPLHF	TGTGCCAGCAGTTTTGGACAGGGAAATTCACCCCTCCACTTT
.	TRBV5-6	TRBJ1-2	TRBD1	CASSLPGQAGNYGYTF	TGTGCCAGCAGCTTGCCGGGACAGGCCGGTAACTATGGCTACACCTTC
.	TRBV9	TRBJ1-3	.	CASSVGSPGRLGNTIYF	TGTGCCAGCAGCGTAGGCTCTCCAGGGAGGCTTGGAAACACCATATATTTT
.	TRBV5-1	TRBJ1-2	.	CASSLDTNYGYTF	TGCGCCAGCAGCTTGGACACAAACTATGGCTACACCTTC
.	TRBV27	TRBJ1-1	.	CASSFNSNTEAFF	TGTGCCAGCAGTTTTAACTCGAACACTGAAGCTTTCTTT
.	TRBV18	TRBJ2-2	TRBD1	CASSRGQGNTGELFF	TGTGCCAGCTCACGCGGACAGGGAAACACCGGGGAGCTGTTTTTT
.	TRBV9	TRBJ2-2	.	CASSVGEAWTGELFF	TGTGCCAGCAGCGTTGGAGAGGCTTGGACCGGGGAGCTGTTTTTT
.	TRBV18	TRBJ2-6	.	CASSSQGFGANVLTF	TGTGCCAGCTCATCCCAGGGGTTTGGGGCCAACGTCCTGACTTTC
.	TRBV7-2	TRBJ2-1	TRBD2	CASTTYGGRLNEQFF	TGTGCCAGCACCACCTACGGCGGGAGGCTCAATGAGCAGTTCTTC
.	TRBV18	TRBJ2-3	TRBD2	CASSLGLAGVTDTQYF	TGTGCCAGCTCACTCGGACTAGCGGGAGTAACAGATACGCAGTATTTT
.	TRBV11-2	TRBJ2-1	TRBD2	CASSLDWGTTSDNEQFF	TGTGCCAGCAGCTTAGACTGGGGGACTACCTCCGACAATGAGCAGTTCTTC
.	TRBV18	TRBJ2-1	.	CASSPGGWGNEQFF	TGTGCCAGCTCACCGGGAGGTTGGGGCAATGAGCAGTTCTTC
once	TRBV9	TRBJ2-1	TRBD2	CASSVMSTGTSYNEQFF	TGTGCCAGCAGCGTAATGTCAACAGGGACTAGTTACAATGAGCAGTTCTTC
.	TRBV28	TRBJ2-2	.	CASSLLGTSNTGELFF	TGTGCCAGCAGTTTATTGGGCACCTCGAACACCGGGGAGCTGTTTTTT
.	TRBV19	TRBJ1-5	.	CASSLRDTYSNQPQHF	TGTGCCAGTAGCCTCCGGGACACTTATAGCAATCAGCCCCAGCATTTT
once	TRBV19	TRBJ2-5	TRBD2	CASSIGSGTGTQYF	TGTGCCAGTAGTATCGGTAGCGGGACGGGGACCCAGTACTTC
.	TRBV28	TRBJ1-1	.	CALSVMNTEAFF	TGTGCACTGTCGGTTATGAACACTGAAGCTTTCTTT
few	TRBV9	TRBJ1-4	.	CASSVGHLGEKLFF	TGTGCCAGCAGCGTCGGACACCTCGGAGAAAAACTGTTTTTT
.	TRBV24-1	TRBJ2-1	.	CATATAPYNEQFF	TGTGCCACCGCGACTGCCCCTTACAATGAGCAGTTCTTC
.	TRBV2	TRBJ2-1	.	CASSEGTAGTQFF	TGTGCCAGCAGTGAAGGAACGGCGGGAACGCAGTTCTTC
.	TRBV2	TRBJ2-3	TRBD2	CASSESGGSSTDTQYF	TGTGCCAGCAGTGAATCGGGGGGTTCTAGCACAGATACGCAGTATTTT
.	TRBV6-4	TRBJ2-3	TRBD2	CASSEEGLAGRTSTDTQYF	TGTGCCAGCAGTGAGGAGGGACTAGCGGGGCGAACTAGCACAGATACGCAGTATTTT
.	TRBV5-6	TRBJ2-5	TRBD2	CASSPGTTPGETQYF	TGTGCCAGCAGCCCAGGGACTACACCGGGTGAGACCCAGTACTTC
once	TRBV7-9	TRBJ2-3	TRBD2	CASSHSPAGTDTQYF	TGTGCCAGCAGCCACTCCCCAGCGGGAACGGATACGCAGTATTTT
.	TRBV15	TRBJ2-7	.	CATSPQTDRQEQYF	TGTGCCACCAGCCCTCAGACCGACAGGCAAGAGCAGTACTTC
.	TRBV30	TRBJ2-7	.	CAWSKRRAGSEQYF	TGTGCCTGGAGTAAACGGAGGGCGGGTAGCGAGCAGTACTTC
.	TRBV6-5	TRBJ1-5	TRBD1	CASSSGTGGSQPQHF	TGTGCCAGCAGCTCCGGGACAGGGGGCAGCCAGCCCCAGCATTTT
few	TRBV2	TRBJ1-1	.	CASSVGVNTEAFF	TGTGCCAGCAGTGTAGGGGTGAACACTGAAGCTTTCTTT